Presented here are 22 T cell receptor beta chains from one specimen sequenced in a study of early T cells in non-severe SARS-CoV-2 infection. Using its own MiXCR run on the 5' RACE reads, TCRdb lists one record per CDR3 protein. The repertoire holds tens of thousands of distinct CDR3 sequences, with 12% as singletons. The sample consisted of whole blood. These receptors were taken from an adult who was a healthcare worker with PCR-confirmed SARS-CoV-2 infection or an uninfected control (not recorded which).

This clonotype occurred a few times. This sequence joins TRBV2 and TRBJ2-2; 7 bases match TRBD2. V lost 4 bases, J lost 3 bases, and 5 bases stayed unmatched. Germline-derived CDR1 and CDR2 are SNHLY and FYNNEI. CDR3 length: 15 residues. The CDR3 spells CASSGELAYTGELFF. CDR3 DNA: TGTGCCAGCAGTGGGGAACTAGCGTACACCGGGGAGCTGTTTTTT.

Comments on this clonotype: Its ends do not fully match the called genes, so a read error is possible. The chain links TRBV7-8 to TRBJ1-3; 7 positions match TRBD1. This CDR3 spans 14 amino acids. Germline V CDR1 and CDR2: SGHVS, FQNEAQ. CDR3 in amino acids: CASSFRGSENTIYF. The CDR3 DNA follows: TGTGCCAGCAGCTTCAGGGGGTCTGAAAACACCATATATTTT.

Many counts were recorded for this clonotype. The rearrangement joins TRBV20-1 to TRBJ2-3; TRBD2 aligns across 8 bases. This CDR3 spans 14 amino acids. V dropped 1 base and J dropped 5; count of bases not matched to a gene: 5. From germline, CDR1 is DFQATT and CDR2 SNEGSKA (reference sequence). CDR3 loop: CSARAGGPGDTQYF. The CDR3 region has the DNA TGCAGTGCTAGAGCGGGGGGGCCTGGAGATACGCAGTATTTT.

This clonotype was seen a handful of times. The rearrangement uses TRBV6-1 and TRBJ1-5; D unclear. Germline values: CDR1 MNHNS, CDR2 SASEGT. The V and J ends lost 2 bases and 10 bases respectively, with 12 bases between them. The CDR3 covers 13 residues. The CDR3 DNA is TGTGCCAGCAGTGAAAGTCCCTCCGATCCCCAGCATTTT. It yields the protein CASSESPSDPQHF.

In this sample, this clonotype turned up many times. The rearrangement joins TRBV19 to TRBJ2-1; TRBD2 might be the D (6 bases). Germline CDR1 LNHDA, CDR2 SQIVND (reference sequence). V was pared by 1 base and J by 4 bases, with 8 bases between. CDR3 length: 14 residues. The CDR3 DNA is TGTGCCAGTAGTATAGTTGGGACTTACAATGAGCAGTTCTTC. Amino acids: CASSIVGTYNEQFF.

Ten or more counts support this clonotype. The gene calls are TRBV3-1 and TRBJ2-1, with TRBD2 identical over 8 bases. The V and J ends lost 0 bases and 16 bases, in that order; junction bases with no gene match: 5. The germline CDR1 and CDR2 sequences are LGHDT and YNNKEL (reference sequence). The CDR3 loop spans 12 amino acids. The CDR3 reads CASSQEGGRPFF. The CDR3 DNA sequence: TGTGCCAGCAGCCAAGAGGGCGGGAGGCCCTTCTTC.

This clonotype was seen a handful of times. The chain employs TRBV3-1 and TRBJ2-1, with a tentative D call TRBD2 (5 bases). Germline CDR1 LGHDT, CDR2 YNNKEL (reference sequence). V lost 1 base to trimming and J lost 10 bases, with 11 bases between them. CDR3 length: 13 amino acids. The CDR3 DNA is TGTGCCAGCAGCCAAGTCCCCGAGGGCGAGCAGTTCTTC. Amino acids: CASSQVPEGEQFF.

This clonotype has at least ten counts. Written as DNA, the CDR3 is TGTGCCAGCAGCCTAGGGGGGGGGCAGTTCTTC. Amino acid sequence: CASSLGGGQFF. This rearrangement joins TRBV6-1 to TRBJ2-1; maybe TRBD2 (7 bases). V was cut by 6 bases and J by 12 bases, with 12 bases left in between. The CDR3 loop spans 11 amino acids. Germline values: CDR1 MNHNS, CDR2 SASEGT.

As to this clonotype: One end of the junction is discordant with germline, which a read error may explain. This chain connects TRBV7-9 to TRBJ1-1, with TRBD1 matching 7 bases. The length of the CDR3 is 14 residues. Germline V CDR1 and CDR2: SEHNR, FQNEAQ (reference sequence). The CDR3 sequence: CVSSPTGRSAEAFF. CDR3 nucleotides: TGTGTCAGCAGCCCGACAGGGAGAAGCGCTGAAGCTTTCTTT.

The V and J genes are TRBV4-3 and TRBJ2-1; D perhaps matches TRBD2 (6 bases). V gave up 4 bases and J gave up 0 bases, with 16 bases separating them. CDR1 is LGHNA and CDR2 is YSLEER in the germline V gene. This CDR3 is built from 17 residues. CDR3 nucleotide sequence: TGCGCCAGCAGCCCACGCCTGGAGGGGAGCTCCTACAATGAGCAGTTCTTC. This gives the protein CASSPRLEGSSYNEQFF.

The J gene is TRBJ1-6, the V gene TRBV6-6; D is ambiguous. V lost 2 bases and J lost 2, with 10 bases in between. CDR3 size: 16 residues. The germline V gene has CDR1 MNHNY and CDR2 SVGAGI (reference sequence). The chain's CDR3 is CASSYGPAAYNSPLHF. In DNA form, the CDR3 reads TGTGCCAGCAGTTACGGACCAGCCGCCTATAATTCACCCCTCCACTTT.

The V and J genes are TRBV18 and TRBJ1-5; a weak D match, TRBD1 (6 bases). V was clipped by 5 bases and J by 5 bases, with 10 bases between them. Germline V gene lookup returns CDR1 KGHSH and CDR2 LQKENI. The CDR3 extends over 13 amino acids. This CDR3 is CASSASGDQPQHF. CDR3 nucleotide sequence: TGTGCCAGCTCAGCGTCAGGGGATCAGCCCCAGCATTTT.

This clonotype was recorded many times. The V gene is TRBV28, the J gene TRBJ1-5; 9 nucleotides match TRBD1. Trimming removed 5 bases from V and 0 bases from J; junction bases left unmatched: 5. There are 16 residues in the CDR3. In germline, CDR1 is MDHEN, CDR2 SYDVKM. CDR3 in DNA: TGTGCCAGCAGTGGGACAGGGAGAGGTAGCAATCAGCCCCAGCATTTT. Translating gives CASSGTGRGSNQPQHF.

The V gene is TRBV28, the J gene TRBJ1-5, with a weak D call TRBD1 (5 bases). Germline values: CDR1 MDHEN, CDR2 SYDVKM. This CDR3 contains 14 residues. V was cut by 7 bases and J by 7 bases, with 17 bases left in between. Here the CDR3 DNA reads TGTGCCAGCACCCCCGGGGGGGAAGGGCAGCCCCAGCATTTT. It yields the protein CASTPGGEGQPQHF.

The table lists this clonotype with a few counts. This sequence joins TRBV6-5 and TRBJ1-5, with D perhaps matching TRBD1 (5 bases). The CDR3 spans 17 residues. Germline CDR1 reads MNHEY; CDR2 reads SVGAGI. Trimming removed 2 bases from V and 0 bases from J, with 14 bases in between. The CDR3 nucleotides are TGTGCCAGCAGTTACAAGGGGAGGACCTATAGCAATCAGCCCCAGCATTTT. Translated, it gives CASSYKGRTYSNQPQHF.

Only a few counts were recorded for this clonotype. V usage is TRBV27 and J usage is TRBJ2-1; D is ambiguous. Trimming left V 5 bases short and J 3 bases short, with 14 bases between. CDR1 is MNHEY, CDR2 SMNVEV, per germline (reference sequence). The CDR3 length is 15 residues. The CDR3 region is CASSARRSSYNEQFF. DNA of the CDR3: TGTGCCAGCAGTGCCCGCCGGAGCAGCTACAATGAGCAGTTCTTC.

This clonotype was recorded at least ten times. The V and J genes are TRBV5-6 and TRBJ2-3; 13 bases are shared with TRBD2. The J segment lost 4 bases and the V segment lost 3 bases, leaving 8 bases of the junction unmatched. Germline V gene data show CDR1 as SGHDT and CDR2 as YYEEEE. The CDR3 totals 17 residues. The chain's CDR3 is CASSYPGLAGISDTQYF. CDR3 nucleotides: TGTGCCAGCAGCTATCCGGGACTAGCGGGAATATCAGATACGCAGTATTTT.

The sample holds many counts of this clonotype. The V and J genes are TRBV5-4 and TRBJ2-2; 16 nucleotides agree with TRBD2. Germline assignment: CDR1 SGHNT and CDR2 YYREEE (reference sequence). There are 18 residues in the CDR3. With V trimmed by 4 bases and J by 6 bases, 9 bases remained unmatched. The CDR3 here is CASSLKSGTSGRAGELFF. DNA of the CDR3: TGTGCCAGCAGCCTGAAATCCGGGACTAGCGGGAGGGCCGGGGAGCTGTTTTTT. The entire variable domain, with the rest obtained from reference TRBV5-4 and TRBJ2-2, is as follows: ETGVTQSPTHLIKTRGQQVTLRCSSQSGHNTVSWYQQALGQGPQFIFQYYREEENGRGNFPPRFSGLQFPNYSSELNVNALELDDSALYLCASSLKSGTSGRAGELFFGEGSRLTVL.

This clonotype was seen many times. The chain employs TRBV28 and TRBJ2-7, with 8 bases matching TRBD1. This CDR3 region has 13 residues. Germline values: CDR1 MDHEN, CDR2 SYDVKM. The junction had 4 bases not matched to a gene; V was cut back by 6 bases and J by 3 bases. The CDR3 DNA sequence: TGTGCCAGCAGGACCGGGACAGGCTACGAGCAGTACTTC. Its protein product is CASRTGTGYEQYF.

This clonotype was counted ten times or more. This chain uses TRBV20-1 with TRBJ1-2; no definite D call. The germline V gene has CDR1 DFQATT and CDR2 SNEGSKA (reference sequence). The length of the CDR3 is 14 residues. V was shortened by 5 bases and J by 8 bases, with 21 bases between the two germline ends. CDR3 nucleotide sequence: TGCAGTGCTTCCTTCGGCTCCTCGGAGAACGGCTACACCTTC. The encoded protein is CSASFGSSENGYTF.

The V gene is TRBV28, the J gene TRBJ1-1; D uncertain. CDR1 MDHEN and CDR2 SYDVKM come from the germline V gene. The length of the CDR3 is 14 residues. Between the trimmed V and J ends, which lost 8 bases and 1 base, there was a span of 14 bases. The CDR3 DNA sequence: TGTGCCAGCCATCTCCAGCGGGGGAACACTGAAGCTTTCTTT. Translation: CASHLQRGNTEAFF.

This clonotype was counted many times. V and J are TRBV23-1 and TRBJ2-5; D is tentatively TRBD1 or TRBD2 (5 bases each). TRBV23-1 is an ORF, with its function uncertain. The CDR3 spans 13 residues. Trimming left V 5 bases short and J 7 bases short, with 14 bases between. The CDR3 DNA is TGCGCCAGCAGTTCCGGGACGATAGGGACCCAGTACTTC. As protein: CASSSGTIGTQYF.